Below, 16 T cell receptor beta chains from the same sample are listed, as sequenced in a study of blood T cell repertoires in COVID-19. TCRdb's copy holds only in-frame clones and misses some; the assay was immunoSEQ multiplex PCR. The table includes approximately 230,000 clones, about nine tenths detected once. The sequenced sample was PBMCs or T cells enriched from blood (not recorded which). These receptor sequences come from a man between 35 and 55 years old who had recovered from COVID-19.

The chain employs TRBV9 and TRBJ1-2; 7 bases align to TRBD1. Trimming cost V 3 bases and J 6 bases; bases outside gene matches: 5. The length of the CDR3 is 13 residues. The germline V gene has CDR1 SGDLS and CDR2 YYNGEE. CDR3 in DNA: TGTGCCAGCAGCGAGGGGGCTTGGGATGGCTACACCTTC. As protein: CASSEGAWDGYTF.

J is TRBJ2-2 and V is TRBV5-4, with D perhaps matching TRBD2 (6 bases). Trimming cost V 6 bases and J 4 bases, with 16 bases left between them. CDR3 length equals 15 residues. CDR1 and CDR2 from the germline V gene are SGHNT and YYREEE (reference sequence). The CDR3 DNA reads TGTGCCAGCAACCCGGGGGTGCGTTCCACCGGGGAGCTGTTTTTT. Translating it yields CASNPGVRSTGELFF.

Concerning this clone: The same CDR3 can be traced to other DNA sequences in this sample. The chain is built from TRBV18 and TRBJ1-1; D call uncertain. The CDR3 has 13 residues. Germline CDR1 reads KGHSH; CDR2 reads LQKENI. V was shortened by 3 bases and J by 2 bases, with 7 bases between the two germline ends. CDR3 DNA: TGTGCCAGCTCACCGGCAGGCAACACTGAAGCTTTCTTT. Amino acids: CASSPAGNTEAFF.

The chain has TRBV7-2 and TRBJ1-3; D gene unclear. Deletions cut 1 base from V and 0 bases from J, with 10 bases between. Germline values: CDR1 SGHTA, CDR2 FQGNSA. The CDR3 runs 16 residues. The CDR3 sequence is CASSLEPVYSGNTIYF. CDR3 coding DNA: TGTGCCAGCAGCTTAGAACCGGTCTACTCTGGAAACACCATATATTTT.

This chain uses TRBV27 with TRBJ2-3; TRBD2 aligns across 11 bases. Per germline, CDR1 MNHEY and CDR2 SMNVEV (reference sequence). V was clipped by 4 bases and J by 2 bases; unmatched bases: 5. The CDR3 contains 16 residues. The CDR3 DNA reads as TGTGCCAGCAGTTCAAAACTAGCGGGGGCCACAGATACGCAGTATTTT. Translated, it gives CASSSKLAGATDTQYF.

The rearrangement uses TRBV7-3 and TRBJ2-1, with TRBD2 as a possible D gene (5 bases). This CDR3 is built from 12 residues. The V gene's germline CDR1 is SGHTA and CDR2 FQGTGA. V shed 4 bases and J shed 6 bases, with 7 bases lying between them. DNA of the CDR3: TGTGCCAGCAGCTCCGGAGGCAATGAGCAGTTCTTC. It encodes CASSSGGNEQFF.

The rearrangement uses TRBV18 and TRBJ2-2, with TRBD1 matching 10 bases. CDR3 length equals 14 residues. Trimming took 6 bases from V and 5 from J; bases not matched to a gene: 3. Germline assignment: CDR1 KGHSH and CDR2 LQKENI. CDR3 in DNA: TGTGCCAGCTCCTCGGGACAGGGGACCGGGGAGCTGTTTTTT. This codes for CASSSGQGTGELFF.

J is TRBJ1-1 and V is TRBV9; D unclear. This CDR3 is 15 amino acids long. The V gene lost 0 bases and the J gene lost 0 bases, with 9 bases spanning the gap. From germline, CDR1 is SGDLS and CDR2 YYNGEE. CDR3: CASSVGGRMNTEAFF. For the CDR3, the DNA is TGTGCCAGCAGCGTAGGTGGGAGAATGAACACTGAAGCTTTCTTT.

The chain is built from TRBV30 and TRBJ2-1, with TRBD2 matching 8 bases. The CDR3 totals 15 residues. The germline CDR1 and CDR2 sequences are GTSNPN and SVGIG (reference sequence). The ends lost 2 bases at V and 5 bases at J; junction bases unmatched: 8. CDR3 coding DNA: TGTGCCTGGAGTACAGCGGGAGTACTCCACAATGAGCAGTTCTTC. It translates to CAWSTAGVLHNEQFF.

The chain links TRBV7-8 to TRBJ1-4; no clear D. V lost 3 bases to trimming and J lost 6 bases, with 11 bases between them. Germline CDR1 and CDR2: SGHVS and FQNEAQ. The CDR3 has 14 amino acids. The CDR3 coding sequence is TGTGCCAGCAGCTTGACGGGGTCGGATGAAAAACTGTTTTTT. Protein sequence: CASSLTGSDEKLFF.

This clone is a singleton in its sample. This rearrangement joins TRBV7-9 to TRBJ1-1, with D possibly TRBD1 on 6 matching bases. Germline CDR1 reads SEHNR; CDR2 reads FQNEAQ (reference sequence). This CDR3 is built from 14 residues. Trimming took 5 bases from V and 1 from J, leaving 11 bases between them. The CDR3, as DNA: TGTGCCAGCAGCCTCGGGACACAGAACACTGAAGCTTTCTTT. Protein product: CASSLGTQNTEAFF.

The V gene is TRBV4-1, the J gene TRBJ2-1, with TRBD1 as a possible D gene (9 bases). Germline V CDR1 and CDR2: MGHRA, YSYEKL. Trimming cost V 3 bases and J 7 bases, with 25 bases left between them. The CDR3 runs to 18 residues. Here the CDR3 reads CASSQTRGGGTGRNEQFF. The CDR3 DNA sequence: TGCGCCAGCAGCCAGACCAGGGGCGGGGGGACAGGGAGGAATGAGCAGTTCTTC.

The CDR3 nucleotides are TGTGCCAGCAGTTTATCAATCTCATCGGGGGGCGGTGGCTACACCTTC. It is translated as CASSLSISSGGGGYTF. The chain has TRBV27 and TRBJ1-2, with a weak D call TRBD1 (6 bases). Germline V gene data show CDR1 as MNHEY and CDR2 as SMNVEV (reference sequence). The CDR3 contains 16 residues. V was clipped by 0 bases and J by 7 bases, with 18 bases between them.

In this sample, this clone turned up once. This rearrangement joins TRBV29-1 to TRBJ1-2; the D gene is possibly TRBD1 (6 bases). The germline gives CDR1 SQVTM, CDR2 ANQGSEA. V was shortened by 7 bases and J by 4 bases, with 22 bases between the two germline ends. The CDR3 is 15 amino acids. The CDR3 reads CSARGLTGRVYGYTF. CDR3 sequence (DNA): TGCAGCGCCAGAGGACTGACAGGTCGGGTCTATGGCTACACCTTC.

The chain joins TRBV7-2 to TRBJ1-2, with TRBD1 matching 7 bases. The CDR3 is made up of 15 amino acids. Germline V gives CDR1 SGHTA, CDR2 FQGNSA. The V segment lost 5 bases and the J segment 2 bases; nucleotides outside the gene matches: 8. The CDR3 nucleotides read TGTGCCAGCAGCCCCTCGTCGACAGGGAACTATGGCTACACCTTC. Encoded protein: CASSPSSTGNYGYTF. The whole variable domain, filled in from reference TRBV7-2 and TRBJ1-2, reads GAGVSQSPSNKVTEKGKDVELRCDPISGHTALYWYRQSLGQGLEFLIYFQGNSAPDKSGLPSDRFSAERTGGSVSTLTIQRTQQEDSAVYLCASSPSSTGNYGYTFGSGTRLTVV.

This chain joins TRBV10-3 and TRBJ2-1; the D gene is possibly TRBD2 (6 bases). Trimming cost V 8 bases and J 3 bases, with 8 bases left between them. The CDR3 has 12 amino acids. CDR1 ENHRY and CDR2 SYGVKD come from the germline V gene. In DNA, the CDR3 is TGTGCCATCCGCGGGATCTACAATGAGCAGTTCTTC. Translation gives CAIRGIYNEQFF.